This T cell receptor (beta chain) was sequenced for a study of tumor-infiltrating lymphocytes in primary liver carcinoma. About the study: Sample yields of productive TCRbeta reads, ranging from roughly 3.65 to 7.13 million, were similar across tissue types.

Per the germline V gene, CDR1 is SEHNR and CDR2 is FQNEAQ (reference sequence). V trimming: 5 bases; J trimming: 5 bases; junction bases outside the gene matches: 2. The CDR3 has 12 residues. This clonotype has just a few counts. A much larger clone is a single base away; this may be a read error. Synthesis of TCR beta cDNA was carried out from approximately 500 ng total RNA with a constant-region primer. ARM-PCR, slightly modified, supplied the TCR beta libraries through three nested multiplex PCR rounds. TRBV1-TRBV30 forward primers paired with a C-beta reverse primer drove the first two PCR rounds, about 11 cycles each. TCRdb used MiXCR to reprocess the multiplex PCR reads, holding one entry per CDR3 protein. The table has 20,000 to 25,000 distinct CDR3 sequences, approximately 79% seen once. Taking roughly 18-32 mg of unsorted bulk tissue, the authors co-extracted RNA and DNA. Tumor samples all exceeded 85% viable tumor cells.

This clonotype originated in a man aged 35 to 55 with primary liver carcinoma and hepatitis B virus infection. The chain carries TRBV7-9 and TRBJ2-5, with 7 bases that match TRBD2. The sequenced sample consisted of liver tumor tissue from sampling region 1. Subset specified: tumor region T1, superior pole. The CDR3 loop reads CASSREGETQYF. CDR3 nucleotide sequence: TGTGCCAGCAGCAGGGAGGGCGAGACCCAGTACTTC.